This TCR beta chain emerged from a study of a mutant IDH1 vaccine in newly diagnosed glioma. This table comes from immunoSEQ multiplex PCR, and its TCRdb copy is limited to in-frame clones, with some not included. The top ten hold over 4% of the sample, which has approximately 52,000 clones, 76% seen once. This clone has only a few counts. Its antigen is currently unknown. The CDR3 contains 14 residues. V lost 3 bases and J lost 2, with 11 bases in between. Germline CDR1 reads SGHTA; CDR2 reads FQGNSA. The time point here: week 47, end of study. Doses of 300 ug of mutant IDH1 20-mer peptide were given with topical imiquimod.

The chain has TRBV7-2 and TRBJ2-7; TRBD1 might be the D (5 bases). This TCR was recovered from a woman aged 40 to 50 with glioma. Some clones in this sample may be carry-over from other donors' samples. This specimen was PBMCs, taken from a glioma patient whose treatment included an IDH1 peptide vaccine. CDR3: CASSFATGAYEQYF. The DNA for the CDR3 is TGTGCCAGCAGCTTCGCAACAGGAGCCTACGAGCAGTACTTC.